This T cell receptor (beta chain) was sequenced for a study of T cells in narcolepsy. Notes on the study in general: Autoreactive HCRT-specific and TRIB2-specific clonotypes were marked in same-patient CSF-versus-blood CD4+ comparisons. Reportedly, autoreactive clonotypes were serially detected in patients' blood but not controls'.

This CDR3 has 18 residues. Trimming took 4 bases from V and 5 from J; bases not matched to a gene: 20. CDR1 SGHKS and CDR2 YYEKEE come from the germline V gene (reference sequence). Concerning this clone itself: Its cognate antigen is unknown.

Clones were sequenced by immunoSEQ multiplex PCR, and TCRdb holds only the in-frame ones, with some missing. The sample includes roughly 40,000 clones, approximately 85% of them seen just once. Specimen: CD45RA- memory CD4+ T cells from PBMCs. This clonotype was obtained from a human donor with narcolepsy. The genes are TRBV5-5 and TRBJ2-5; 7 bases map to TRBD1. The CDR3 loop is CASSQKTGFEVGKETQYF. The CDR3 region has the DNA TGTGCCAGCAGCCAAAAGACAGGGTTTGAAGTGGGGAAGGAGACCCAGTACTTC.